This T cell receptor beta chain derives from a study of persistence of HIV-infected CD4 T cells. Trimming removed 1 base at V and 1 base at J, with 11 bases between. The CDR3 has 15 residues. Per germline, CDR1 SGHRS and CDR2 YFSETQ. Worth noting for this clone: Its antigen is unknown.

This was the immunoSEQ version 4 assay in survey mode. TCRdb's copy holds only in-frame clones and misses some; the assay was immunoSEQ multiplex PCR. This sample carries 25,000 to 35,000 clones, roughly 82% of them seen once, and the ten largest clones take more than 0.85%. The stimulus was lysate of CMV-infected fibroblasts, around 10 ug/mL. Memory cells lacking CD40L and CD69 with high CD45RO were sorted. The rearrangement joins TRBV5-1 to TRBJ1-1; no reliable D call. This specimen consisted of CD4+ T cells sorted from PBMCs after roughly 19-hour stimulation, obtained from a patient who received antiretroviral therapy. This TCR derives from an adult man with HIV who was CMV-seropositive. CDR3 residues: CASSLYSGGNTEAFF. The CDR3 nucleotides are TGCGCCAGCAGCTTGTACTCCGGTGGGAACACTGAAGCTTTCTTT. The whole variable domain, remainder taken from reference TRBV5-1 and TRBJ1-1, is KAGVTQTPRYLIKTRGQQVTLSCSPISGHRSVSWYQQTPGQGLQFLFEYFSETQRNKGNFPGRFSGRQFSNSRSEMNVSTLELGDSALYLCASSLYSGGNTEAFFGQGTRLTVV.